Detailed here is one T cell receptor beta chain. The assay was immunoSEQ multiplex PCR, and TCRdb's table has in-frame clones only and misses some. The sample holds 14,000 or so clones, approximately 80% seen once. The data are from a study of technical replicates of blood from a handful of donors. The material sequenced was PBMCs. This TCR derives from a human donor in good health.

CDR3 sequence (DNA): TGTGCCAGCAGTTTACGGTCAGGAGGAGGTTATAGCAATCAGCCCCAGCATTTT. As protein: CASSLRSGGGYSNQPQHF. The chain uses TRBV27 and TRBJ1-5; no clear D gene. Looked up from germline, CDR1 is MNHEY and CDR2 is SMNVEV (reference sequence). Trimming stripped 2 bases from V and 0 bases from J, with 17 bases between. This CDR3 is built from 18 residues.